Sequencing of this TCR beta chain was carried out in a study of T cell repertoires in cytomegalovirus infection. Study-wide background: In public TCR beta signatures, there were indications of both CMV infection and matching HLA type.

Findings and limits, study-wide: Cumulative public TCR beta family frequency identified CMV carriers with the relevant HLA. Dominant in the ex vivo response were TCR beta clonotypes restricted by HLA-C and specific for CMV.

With 6 bases removed from V and 7 bases from J, the gap between germline ends came to 12 bases. The germline CDR1 and CDR2 sequences are LNHDA and SQIVND (reference sequence). The CDR3 runs to 13 residues. This clonotype was counted between two and nine times. As yet, its antigen is unknown. Via MiXCR, TCRdb re-called the reads, giving one row per CDR3 protein. Of fewer than 300,000 distinct CDR3 sequences in the sample, roughly 25% were seen once. The chain couples TRBV19 to TRBJ2-2; no clear D. The receptor was derived from a human donor in good health (CMV status not recorded). Some clones in this sample may be carry-over from other donors' samples. Sequences were obtained from PBMCs. Here the CDR3 reads CASSRLYGGELFF. CDR3 DNA: TGTGCCAGTAGCCGGTTATATGGCGGGGAGCTGTTTTTT.